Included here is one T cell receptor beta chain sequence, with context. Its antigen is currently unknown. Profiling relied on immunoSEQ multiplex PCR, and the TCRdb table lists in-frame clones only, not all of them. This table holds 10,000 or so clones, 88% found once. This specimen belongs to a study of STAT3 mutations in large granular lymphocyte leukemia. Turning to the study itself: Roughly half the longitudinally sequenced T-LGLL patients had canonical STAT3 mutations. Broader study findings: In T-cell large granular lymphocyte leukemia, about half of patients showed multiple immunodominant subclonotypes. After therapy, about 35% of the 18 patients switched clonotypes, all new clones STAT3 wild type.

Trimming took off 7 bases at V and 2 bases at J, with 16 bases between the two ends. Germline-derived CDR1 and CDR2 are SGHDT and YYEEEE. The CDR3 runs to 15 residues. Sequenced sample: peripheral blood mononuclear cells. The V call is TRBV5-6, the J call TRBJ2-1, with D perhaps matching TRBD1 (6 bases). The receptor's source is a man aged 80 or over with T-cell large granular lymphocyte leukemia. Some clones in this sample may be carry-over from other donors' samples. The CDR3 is CASSRLDSPYNEQFF. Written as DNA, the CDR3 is TGTGCCAGCTCCAGATTGGACAGTCCCTACAATGAGCAGTTCTTC. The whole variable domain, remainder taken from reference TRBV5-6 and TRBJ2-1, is DAGVTQSPTHLIKTRGQQVTLRCSPKSGHDTVSWYQQALGQGPQFIFQYYEEEERQRGNFPDRFSGHQFPNYSSELNVNALLLGDSALYLCASSRLDSPYNEQFFGPGTRLTVL.